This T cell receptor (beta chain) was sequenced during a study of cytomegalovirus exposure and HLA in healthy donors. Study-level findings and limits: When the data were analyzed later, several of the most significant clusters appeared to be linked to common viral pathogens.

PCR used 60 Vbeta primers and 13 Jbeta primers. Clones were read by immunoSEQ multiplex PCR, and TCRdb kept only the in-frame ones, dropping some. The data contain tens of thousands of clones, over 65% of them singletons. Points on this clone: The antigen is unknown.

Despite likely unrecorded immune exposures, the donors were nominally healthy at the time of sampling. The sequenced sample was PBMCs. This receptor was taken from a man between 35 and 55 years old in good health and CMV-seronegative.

The CDR3 sequence: CASAYSRTSGSREQFF. The CDR3 coding sequence is TGTGCCAGCGCCTATAGTCGGACTAGCGGGAGCCGTGAGCAGTTCTTC. The V call is TRBV27, the J call TRBJ2-1; 13 bases are a match to TRBD2. Trimming took 8 bases from V and 9 from J; bases not matched to a gene: 13. Germline V gene lookup returns CDR1 MNHEY and CDR2 SMNVEV (reference sequence). The CDR3 is 16 residues long.